Each of the 26 T cell receptor beta chains below was sequenced from the same sample in a study of T cell responses to AZD1222 COVID-19 vaccine. The assay was immunoSEQ multiplex PCR, and TCRdb's table has in-frame clones only and misses some. Of tens of thousands of clones detected, approximately 86% appear once; the ten largest clones hold roughly a sixth. Sequencing was performed on peripheral blood, taken on day 0 of AZD1222 vaccination. The receptors come from an adult in good health.

The rearrangement uses TRBV19 and TRBJ1-5; the match to TRBD1 covers 8 bases. The CDR3 is 15 amino acids. Germline V lookup: CDR1 LNHDA, CDR2 SQIVND (reference sequence). The V and J ends lost 0 bases and 4 bases, in that order; junction bases with no gene match: 2. CDR3 in DNA: TGTGCCAGTAGTATAGACGGACAGGGAAATCAGCCCCAGCATTTT. Protein sequence: CASSIDGQGNQPQHF.

The rearrangement links TRBV5-1 to TRBJ2-7; D could derive from TRBD1 or TRBD2 (5 bases each). Trimming left V 7 bases short and J 0 bases short, with 17 bases between. CDR1 SGHRS and CDR2 YFSETQ come from the germline V gene. The CDR3 is 15 amino acids. DNA of the CDR3: TGCGCCAGCCGCCGGGACCACCGGGGCTCCTACGAGCAGTACTTC. Protein sequence: CASRRDHRGSYEQYF.

The V gene is TRBV19, the J gene TRBJ2-7; D uncertain. Looked up from germline, CDR1 is LNHDA and CDR2 is SQIVND (reference sequence). This CDR3 is built from 16 residues. V lost 6 bases to trimming and J lost 2 bases, with 20 bases between them. The CDR3 DNA follows: TGTGCCAGTAGGGCGAAGGCCGGCTCAGGCCCCTACGAGCAGTACTTC. It encodes CASRAKAGSGPYEQYF.

This chain connects TRBV9 to TRBJ2-1; perhaps TRBD2 as D (7 bases). V was pared by 2 bases and J by 7 bases, with 28 bases between. This CDR3 region has 19 residues. CDR1 is SGDLS, CDR2 YYNGEE, per germline. The chain's CDR3 is CASSVDLIVKAGDRNEQFF. The CDR3 DNA reads TGTGCCAGCAGCGTCGACCTCATAGTAAAGGCGGGAGACAGGAATGAGCAGTTCTTC.

This sequence joins TRBV15 and TRBJ1-1, with D maybe TRBD1 (6 bases). Per the germline V gene, CDR1 is LNHNV and CDR2 is YYDKDF (reference sequence). This CDR3 spans 16 amino acids. V lost 0 bases and J lost 4, with 15 bases in between. The CDR3 coding sequence is TGTGCCACCAGCAGAGATCTACAGGGTTTTGGCACTGAAGCTTTCTTT. Translation gives CATSRDLQGFGTEAFF.

The chain links TRBV6-5 to TRBJ1-1, with a possible D match to TRBD1 (6 bases). The CDR3 sequence is 14 residues long. Between the trimmed V and J ends, which lost 5 bases and 5 bases, there was a span of 15 bases. Germline V gene data show CDR1 as MNHEY and CDR2 as SVGAGI. CDR3 region: CASSPSGGGTEAFF. The CDR3 bases are TGTGCCAGCAGTCCCAGTGGGGGCGGAACTGAAGCTTTCTTT.

This clone came up a few times. The chain has TRBV9 and TRBJ2-1; unclear D gene. The CDR3 is 13 amino acids. Trimming removed 2 bases from V and 6 bases from J, with 9 bases in between. CDR1 and CDR2 from the germline V gene are SGDLS and YYNGEE. The CDR3: CASSVVRLNEQFF. The CDR3, as DNA: TGTGCCAGCAGCGTCGTGCGCCTCAATGAGCAGTTCTTC.

The chain is built from TRBV4-1 and TRBJ1-5; D call uncertain. The CDR3 has 16 amino acids. Looked up from germline, CDR1 is MGHRA and CDR2 is YSYEKL. V lost 4 bases to trimming and J lost 2 bases, with 15 bases between them. CDR3 residues: CASSPQIARGNQPQHF. The CDR3 DNA sequence: TGCGCCAGCAGCCCCCAGATAGCCCGGGGCAATCAGCCCCAGCATTTT.

The chain joins TRBV28 to TRBJ1-1, with TRBD1 as a possible D gene (5 bases). Germline CDR1 is MDHEN and CDR2 is SYDVKM. V was cut by 7 bases and J by 1 base, with 19 bases left in between. The CDR3 contains 16 residues. The CDR3 DNA reads as TGTGCCAGCACCCCAAACTCCGGGACTGAGAACACTGAAGCTTTCTTT. Encoded protein: CASTPNSGTENTEAFF.

The chain carries TRBV19 and TRBJ1-5, with TRBD1 as a possible D gene (5 bases). Germline V gene sequence: CDR1 LNHDA, CDR2 SQIVND (reference sequence). The ends were cut back, 6 bases at V and 6 bases at J, with 18 bases in the middle. This CDR3 has 15 residues. As DNA, the CDR3 is TGTGCCAGTAGGCAGGGCCGAGGAGACGGTCAGCCCCAGCATTTT. This sequence encodes CASRQGRGDGQPQHF. The full variable domain, in which reference TRBV19 and TRBJ1-5 provide the parts outside the CDR3, is DGGITQSPKYLFRKEGQNVTLSCEQNLNHDAMYWYRQDPGQGLRLIYYSQIVNDFQKGDIAEGYSVSREKKESFPLTVTSAQKNPTAFYLCASRQGRGDGQPQHFGDGTRLSIL.

This chain uses TRBV4-2 with TRBJ2-3, with TRBD1 identical over 7 bases. This CDR3 is built from 18 residues. V shed 8 bases and J 6 bases; nucleotides not matched to a gene: 23. CDR1 is LGHNA, CDR2 YNFKEQ, per germline. CDR3 loop: CASVPSPAQLGGWDTQYF. DNA of the CDR3: TGTGCCAGCGTCCCCAGCCCCGCCCAGTTAGGGGGCTGGGATACGCAGTATTTT.

This chain uses TRBV28 with TRBJ2-1; 7 bases map to TRBD2. J lost 7 bases, V lost 5 bases, and 2 bases had no gene match. The length of the CDR3 is 12 residues. Germline CDR1 is MDHEN and CDR2 is SYDVKM. The CDR3 region is CASSREGNEQFF. DNA of the CDR3: TGTGCCAGCAGTAGGGAGGGTAATGAGCAGTTCTTC.

The chain is built from TRBV11-1 and TRBJ2-7; the D gene is possibly TRBD2 (5 bases). This CDR3 is 16 amino acids long. V was trimmed by 0 bases and J by 0 bases, leaving 12 bases between them. CDR1 and CDR2 (germline): SGHAT, FQDESV (reference sequence). The CDR3 DNA is TGTGCCAGCAGCTTAGCGGCTAGCCGAAGCTCCTACGAGCAGTACTTC. As protein: CASSLAASRSSYEQYF.

The rearrangement uses TRBV3-1 (or the pseudogene TRBV3-2) and TRBJ1-2; 8 bases map to TRBD1. The CDR3 loop spans 16 amino acids. V lost 0 bases to trimming and J lost 4 bases; unmatched junction nucleotides: 7. In germline, CDR1 is LGHDT, CDR2 YNNKEL (reference sequence). The CDR3: CASSQERTGILYGYTF. As DNA, the CDR3 is TGTGCCAGCAGCCAAGAACGGACAGGGATTCTCTATGGCTACACCTTC.

Turning to this clone: One end of the junction fails to match germline, which may point to a read error. This chain connects TRBV4-1 to TRBJ1-1, with 7 bases lining up with TRBD1. CDR1 and CDR2 from the germline V gene are MGHRA and YSYEKL. The CDR3 is made up of 15 amino acids. The CDR3 is CASGQPKRPDREAFF. DNA of the CDR3: TGCGCCAGCGGCCAACCTAAGCGACCGGACAGGGAAGCTTTCTTT.

V usage is TRBV11-2 and J usage is TRBJ2-5; tentatively, D is TRBD2 (6 bases). Germline V lookup: CDR1 SGHAT, CDR2 FQNNGV. The CDR3 has 15 residues. The germline V and J ends were trimmed by 0 bases and 5 bases, with 13 bases remaining between them. This CDR3 is CASSLDTGEGETQYF. The CDR3 coding sequence is TGTGCCAGCAGCTTAGATACGGGAGAAGGCGAGACCCAGTACTTC.

The chain is built from TRBV28 and TRBJ1-3; 12 positions match TRBD1. The CDR3 loop spans 15 amino acids. Trimming took 3 bases from V and 6 from J; bases not matched to a gene: 3. Germline V CDR1 and CDR2: MDHEN, SYDVKM. The CDR3 nucleotides are TGTGCCAGCAGTTTGGGGGGACAGGGGGCAAACACCATATATTTT. This sequence encodes CASSLGGQGANTIYF.

In DNA form, the CDR3 reads TGTGCAAGTCGAGGACCCGGGTCAGAAGACAATCAGCCCCAGCATTTT. This translates into CASRGPGSEDNQPQHF. The chain is built from TRBV12-2 and TRBJ1-5. TRBV12-2 is a documented pseudogene. This CDR3 region has 16 residues.

This clone was counted a few times. The genes are TRBV29-1 and TRBJ1-4; the match to TRBD1 covers 9 bases. Germline V gene lookup returns CDR1 SQVTM and CDR2 ANQGSEA. CDR3 size: 14 residues. The trim removed 6 bases at V and 5 bases at J, leaving 7 bases unmatched. The CDR3 nucleotides are TGCAGCGTACAAACAGGGGGCGAGAATGAAAAACTGTTTTTT. Translating gives CSVQTGGENEKLFF.

The chain uses TRBV7-8 and TRBJ2-3; 7 bases line up with TRBD1. CDR1 is SGHVS, CDR2 FQNEAQ, per germline. The CDR3 contains 15 residues. V gave up 3 bases and J gave up 2 bases; unmatched junction bases: 5. The DNA for the CDR3 is TGTGCCAGCAGCTTCGACAGGGCCTTCACAGATACGCAGTATTTT. Translation: CASSFDRAFTDTQYF.

The chain employs TRBV6-2 or TRBV6-3 and TRBJ2-2; no reliable D call. The CDR3 has 14 amino acids. Germline lookup yields CDR1 MNHEY and CDR2 SVGEGT. The V end lost 0 bases, the J end lost 5 bases, and 7 bases lay between the germline ends. The CDR3 DNA follows: TGTGCCAGCAGTTACTCTGTAGGGACCGGGGAGCTGTTTTTT. Amino acids: CASSYSVGTGELFF.

This chain joins TRBV4-3 and TRBJ2-3; D ambiguous. Trimming left V 2 bases short and J 3 bases short, with 3 bases between. In germline, CDR1 is LGHNA, CDR2 YSLEER. The CDR3 is 12 residues long. The CDR3: CASSQTTDTQYF. DNA for the CDR3: TGCGCCAGCAGCCAAACGACAGATACGCAGTATTTT.

The chain uses TRBV11-3 and TRBJ2-1, with 9 bases matching TRBD1. The junction had 11 bases not matched to a gene; V was cut back by 6 bases and J by 8 bases. The CDR3 runs to 15 residues. The V gene's germline CDR1 is SGHNT and CDR2 YENEEA. For the CDR3, the DNA is TGTGCCAGCAGTTCCCGGGACAGGGATGCCGATGAGCAGTTCTTC. The encoded protein is CASSSRDRDADEQFF.

This chain uses TRBV2 with TRBJ2-3; no definite D call. CDR1 and CDR2 (germline): SNHLY, FYNNEI. The CDR3 runs to 13 residues. Deletions cut 3 bases from V and 3 bases from J, with 7 bases between. The CDR3 sequence: CASSETRTDTQYF. CDR3 coding DNA: TGTGCCAGCAGTGAGACTCGGACAGATACGCAGTATTTT.

The V gene is TRBV9, the J gene TRBJ2-4; maybe TRBD1 (6 bases). Germline V gene data show CDR1 as SGDLS and CDR2 as YYNGEE. With 4 bases removed from V and 1 base from J, the gap between germline ends came to 15 bases. CDR3 length: 16 amino acids. The CDR3 here is CASSLRDNTAKNIQYF. The DNA for the CDR3 is TGTGCCAGCAGCCTCCGGGACAATACCGCCAAAAACATTCAGTACTTC.

The genes are TRBV27 and TRBJ2-7; no definite D call. The CDR3 loop spans 15 amino acids. Germline CDR1 is MNHEY and CDR2 is SMNVEV (reference sequence). The V end was cut by 9 bases, the J end by 1 base, with 19 bases between. DNA for the CDR3: TGTGCCAGTCAGACACACGCCATTGGGTCCTACGAGCAGTACTTC. Protein product: CASQTHAIGSYEQYF.